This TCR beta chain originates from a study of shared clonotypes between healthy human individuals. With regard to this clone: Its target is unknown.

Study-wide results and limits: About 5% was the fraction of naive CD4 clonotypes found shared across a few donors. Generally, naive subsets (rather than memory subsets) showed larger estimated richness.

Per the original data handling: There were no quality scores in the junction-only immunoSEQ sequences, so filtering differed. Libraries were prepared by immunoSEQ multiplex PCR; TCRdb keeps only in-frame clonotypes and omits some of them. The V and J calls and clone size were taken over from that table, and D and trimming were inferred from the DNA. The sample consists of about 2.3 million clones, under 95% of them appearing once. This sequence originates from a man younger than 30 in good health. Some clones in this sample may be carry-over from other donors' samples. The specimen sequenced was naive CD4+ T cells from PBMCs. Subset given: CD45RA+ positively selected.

CDR3 protein: CSVLAMGADTQYF. CDR3 DNA sequence: TGCAGCGTTCTGGCCATGGGGGCAGATACGCAGTATTTT. The chain recombines TRBV29-1 with TRBJ2-3, with D possibly called TRBD1 or TRBD2 (5 bases each). V dropped 5 bases and J dropped 4 bases, with 13 bases sitting between them. The CDR3 is 13 residues long. Germline-derived CDR1 and CDR2 are SQVTM and ANQGSEA.